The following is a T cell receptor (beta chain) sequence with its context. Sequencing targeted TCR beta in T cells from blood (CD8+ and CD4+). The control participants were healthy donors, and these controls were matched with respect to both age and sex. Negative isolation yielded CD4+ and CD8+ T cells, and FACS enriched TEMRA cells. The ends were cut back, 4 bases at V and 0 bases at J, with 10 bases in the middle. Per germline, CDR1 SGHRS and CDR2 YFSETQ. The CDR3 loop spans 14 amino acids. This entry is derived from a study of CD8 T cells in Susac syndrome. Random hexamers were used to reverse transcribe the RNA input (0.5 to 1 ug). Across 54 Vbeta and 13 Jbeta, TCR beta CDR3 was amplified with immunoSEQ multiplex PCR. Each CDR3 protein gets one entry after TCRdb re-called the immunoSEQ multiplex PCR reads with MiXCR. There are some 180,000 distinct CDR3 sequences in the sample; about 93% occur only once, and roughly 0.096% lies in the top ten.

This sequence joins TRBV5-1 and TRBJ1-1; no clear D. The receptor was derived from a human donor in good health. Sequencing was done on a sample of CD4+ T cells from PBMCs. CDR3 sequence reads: CASSIPRMNTEAFF. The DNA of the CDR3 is TGCGCCAGCAGCATCCCGAGGATGAACACTGAAGCTTTCTTT.